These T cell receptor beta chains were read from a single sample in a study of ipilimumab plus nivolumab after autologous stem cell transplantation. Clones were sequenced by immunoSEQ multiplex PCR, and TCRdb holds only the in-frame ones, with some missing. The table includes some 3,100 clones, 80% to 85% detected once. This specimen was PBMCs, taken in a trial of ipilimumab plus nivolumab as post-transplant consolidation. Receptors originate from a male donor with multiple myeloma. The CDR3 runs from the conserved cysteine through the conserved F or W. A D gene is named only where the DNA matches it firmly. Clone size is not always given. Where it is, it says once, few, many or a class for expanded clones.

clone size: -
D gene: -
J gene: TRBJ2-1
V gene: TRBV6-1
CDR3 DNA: TGTGCCAGCAGTTATGACAGCCGAGGGAATGAGCAGTTCTTC
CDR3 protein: CASSYDSRGNEQFF

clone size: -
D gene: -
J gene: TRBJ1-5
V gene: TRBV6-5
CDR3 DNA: TGTGCCAGCAGTTACAGCACGTTCAATCAGCCCCAGCATTTT
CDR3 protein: CASSYSTFNQPQHF

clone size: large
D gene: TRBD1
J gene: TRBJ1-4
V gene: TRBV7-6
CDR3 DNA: TGTGCCAGCAGCTTAGAGCAGGGGGCGGATGAAAAACTGTTTTTT
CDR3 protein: CASSLEQGADEKLFF

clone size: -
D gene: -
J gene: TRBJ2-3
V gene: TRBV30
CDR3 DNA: TGTGCCTGGAGTGTACCCAGTTGGGTTTATTTT
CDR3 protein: CAWSVPSWVYF

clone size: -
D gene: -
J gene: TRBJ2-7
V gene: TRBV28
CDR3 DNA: TGTGCCAGCCGGGGGGCCCCCTCCTACGAGCAGTACTTC
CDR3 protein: CASRGAPSYEQYF

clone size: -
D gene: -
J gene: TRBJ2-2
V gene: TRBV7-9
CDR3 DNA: TGTGCCGCCCTCCGGGACTCGAACACCGGGGAGCTGTTTTTT
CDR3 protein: CAALRDSNTGELFF

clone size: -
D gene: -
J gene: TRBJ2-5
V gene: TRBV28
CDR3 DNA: TGTGCCAGCAGTTTGGGGGTCCAAGAGACCCAGTACTTC
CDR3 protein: CASSLGVQETQYF

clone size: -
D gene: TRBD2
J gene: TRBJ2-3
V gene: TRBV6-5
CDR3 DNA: TGTGCCAGCAGTTCCCTAGCGGGAGATACGCAGTATTTT
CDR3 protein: CASSSLAGDTQYF

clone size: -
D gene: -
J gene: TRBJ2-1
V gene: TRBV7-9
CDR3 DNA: TGTGCCAGCAGCTTACCGGGGGGCAAAAACAATGAGCAGTTCTTC
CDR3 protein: CASSLPGGKNNEQFF

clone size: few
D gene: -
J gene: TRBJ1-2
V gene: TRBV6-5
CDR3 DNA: TGTGCCAGCAGTTACGCGGGGGACTATGGCTACACCTTC
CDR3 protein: CASSYAGDYGYTF

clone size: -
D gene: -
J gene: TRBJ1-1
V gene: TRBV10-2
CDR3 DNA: TGCGCCAGCAGGAGGACGGACATGAACACTGAAGCTTTCTTT
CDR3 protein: CASRRTDMNTEAFF

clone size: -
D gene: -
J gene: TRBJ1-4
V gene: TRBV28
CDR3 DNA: TGTGCCAGCAGTCCCCCAACTAATGAAAAACTGTTTTTT
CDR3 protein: CASSPPTNEKLFF

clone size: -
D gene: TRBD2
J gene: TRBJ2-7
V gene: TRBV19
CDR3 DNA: TGTGCCCTCCGGCGGGTAGCGGGCCACACCTACGAGCAGTACTTC
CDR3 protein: CALRRVAGHTYEQYF

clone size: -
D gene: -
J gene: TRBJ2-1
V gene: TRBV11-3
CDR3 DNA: TGTGCCAGCAGCGTCGGAACCTACAATGAGCAGTTCTTC
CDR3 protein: CASSVGTYNEQFF

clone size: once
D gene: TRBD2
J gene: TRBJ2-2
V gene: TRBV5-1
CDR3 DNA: TGCGCCAGCAGCTTGGGGGGGGGAGCCGGGGAGCTGTTTTTT
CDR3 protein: CASSLGGGAGELFF

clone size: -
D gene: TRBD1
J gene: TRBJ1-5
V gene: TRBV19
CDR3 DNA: TGTGCCAGTAGCAAGACAGGGGGAAGCAATCAGCCCCAGCATTTT
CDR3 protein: CASSKTGGSNQPQHF

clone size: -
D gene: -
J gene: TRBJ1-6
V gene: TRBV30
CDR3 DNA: TGTGCCTGGAGTGCACTCCGGGGTGACCGCAGGGCTGCGAATTCACCCCTCCACTTT
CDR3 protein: CAWSALRGDRRAANSPLHF

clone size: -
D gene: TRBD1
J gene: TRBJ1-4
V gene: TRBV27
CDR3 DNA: TGTGCCAGCAGTCTTACAGGGACAGGGGTGGGGGAAAAACTGTTTTTT
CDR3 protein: CASSLTGTGVGEKLFF

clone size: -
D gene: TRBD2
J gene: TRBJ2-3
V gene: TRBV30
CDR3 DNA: TGTGCCTGGAGGATGAGGACTAGCTCAACAGATACGCAGTATTTT
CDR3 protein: CAWRMRTSSTDTQYF

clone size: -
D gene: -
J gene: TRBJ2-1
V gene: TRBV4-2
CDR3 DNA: TGTGCCAGCAGCCGTACAGCGGACGGAACATCTAATGAGCAGTTCTTC
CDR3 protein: CASSRTADGTSNEQFF

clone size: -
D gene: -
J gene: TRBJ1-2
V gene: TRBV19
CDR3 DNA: TGTGCCAGTTCAAACTCCAGGGTTCCAGTTAACTATGGCTACACCTTC
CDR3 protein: CASSNSRVPVNYGYTF

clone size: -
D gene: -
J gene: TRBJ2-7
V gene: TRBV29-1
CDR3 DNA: TGCAGCGCGGGATACAGGGAAGGTTACGAGCAGTACTTC
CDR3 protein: CSAGYREGYEQYF

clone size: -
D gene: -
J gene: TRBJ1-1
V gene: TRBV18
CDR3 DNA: TGTGCCAGCTCACCAAGGGTCAACACTGAAGCTTTCTTT
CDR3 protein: CASSPRVNTEAFF

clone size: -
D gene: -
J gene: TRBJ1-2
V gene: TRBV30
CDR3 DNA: TGTGCCTGGAGTGTCCTCGGAGGGCTGACTAACTATGGCTACACCTTC
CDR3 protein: CAWSVLGGLTNYGYTF

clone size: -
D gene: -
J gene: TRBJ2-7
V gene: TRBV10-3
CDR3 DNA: TGTGCCATCAGTGAGGGCAGGGGCGCGTACGAGCAGTACTTC
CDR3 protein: CAISEGRGAYEQYF